A single sample gave rise to the 26 T cell receptor beta chains below, sequenced in a study of Ad26.COV2.S vaccination and SARS-CoV-2 variants. Generated by immunoSEQ multiplex PCR, the TCRdb table keeps only in-frame clones and is missing some. Of hundreds of thousands of clones in the sample, 87% were seen once. Noted treatment: 19 received Ad26.COV2.S at low or high dose, single or two shots; about five received placebo; per-sample allocation not given. At day 63 after the first vaccine or placebo injection, samples were drawn. The sample in question was peripheral blood, obtained in a trial of Ad26.COV2.S vaccine versus placebo. The receptors stem from a person aged 18-60 years who received the Ad26.COV2.S COVID-19 vaccine or a placebo.

The chain combines TRBV7-3 with TRBJ1-1; D is unresolved. The germline V gene encodes CDR1 SGHTA and CDR2 FQGTGA. V was clipped by 5 bases and J by 1 base, with 8 bases between them. The CDR3 consists of 13 residues. The CDR3 here is CASSQSENTEAFF. For the CDR3, the DNA is TGTGCCAGCAGCCAAAGTGAGAACACTGAAGCTTTCTTT.

This rearrangement joins TRBV15 to TRBJ2-1; D may be TRBD2 (5 bases). Trimming pared 2 bases from V and 3 bases from J, leaving 14 bases between. The CDR3 totals 16 residues. The V gene's germline CDR1 is LNHNV and CDR2 YYDKDF (reference sequence). The DNA of the CDR3 is TGTGCCACCAGCAGACCCCGGGAATCTGTCTACAATGAGCAGTTCTTC. It specifies CATSRPRESVYNEQFF.

The chain has TRBV15 and TRBJ1-2, with D unresolved. The CDR3 consists of 13 residues. Per the germline V gene, CDR1 is LNHNV and CDR2 is YYDKDF (reference sequence). The V end lost 6 bases, the J end lost 2 bases, and 10 bases lay between the germline ends. The DNA of the CDR3 is TGTGCCACCAGTAAACCCGGCAACTATGGCTACACCTTC. Translation gives CATSKPGNYGYTF.

The CDR3, as DNA: TGTGCCACGAGGGGAGGATGGGAGACCCAGTACTTC. Its translation: CATRGGWETQYF. The chain employs TRBV15 and TRBJ2-5; a weak D match, TRBD2 (6 bases). V was pared by 9 bases and J by 5 bases, with 13 bases between. Germline V gene data show CDR1 as LNHNV and CDR2 as YYDKDF (reference sequence). The CDR3 runs 12 residues.

This chain links TRBV28 with TRBJ1-4; perhaps TRBD1 as D (5 bases). The CDR3 covers 14 residues. The V gene's germline CDR1 is MDHEN and CDR2 SYDVKM. Trimming removed 2 bases from V and 8 bases from J, with 12 bases in between. The CDR3 sequence: CASSLGQGREKLFF. In DNA, the CDR3 is TGTGCCAGCAGTTTAGGGCAGGGAAGGGAAAAACTGTTTTTT.

For the CDR3, the DNA is TGTGCCTGGAGTGTTCTTGTCGGCCGTGAAAATCCACTCTATTACACTGAAGCTTTCTTT. Protein product: CAWSVLVGRENPLYYTEAFF. The genes are TRBV30 and TRBJ1-1, with no clear D. Germline CDR1 is GTSNPN and CDR2 is SVGIG (reference sequence). The V end lost 0 bases, the J end lost 3 bases, and 29 bases lay between the germline ends. This CDR3 contains 20 residues.

The chain joins TRBV18 to TRBJ1-1, with D unclear. Trimming pared 1 base from V and 11 bases from J, leaving 8 bases between. This CDR3 comprises 11 residues. Germline V gene data show CDR1 as KGHSH and CDR2 as LQKENI. The CDR3, as DNA: TGTGCCAGCTCACCACTGCTTGATGCTTTCTTT. It specifies CASSPLLDAFF.

V is TRBV4-1 and J is TRBJ2-1; unclear D gene. V lost 0 bases to trimming and J lost 0 bases, with 9 bases between them. Per germline, CDR1 MGHRA and CDR2 YSYEKL. This CDR3 contains 16 residues. The CDR3 region has the DNA TGCGCCAGCAGCCAAGATCTGACCAGCTCCTACAATGAGCAGTTCTTC. It specifies CASSQDLTSSYNEQFF.

This chain joins TRBV18 and TRBJ1-2; TRBD1 is a possible D gene (6 bases). This CDR3 has 13 residues. Looked up from germline, CDR1 is KGHSH and CDR2 is LQKENI. V lost 3 bases and J 7 bases, leaving 12 bases between the germline ends. The CDR3 protein is CASSPGTNPGYTF. The CDR3 bases are TGTGCCAGCTCACCCGGGACAAACCCTGGCTACACCTTC.

V gene TRBV7-9 combines with J gene TRBJ1-1; 7 nucleotides agree with TRBD1. V gave up 5 bases and J gave up 4 bases; unmatched junction bases: 7. The CDR3 is 14 residues long. Germline assignment: CDR1 SEHNR and CDR2 FQNEAQ (reference sequence). The CDR3 is CASSPRQGSTEAFF. CDR3 nucleotides: TGTGCCAGCAGCCCAAGACAGGGATCCACTGAAGCTTTCTTT.

V is TRBV4-3 and J is TRBJ1-6; no clear D gene. The CDR3 totals 13 residues. Between the trimmed V and J ends, which lost 4 bases and 4 bases, there was a span of 5 bases. CDR1 and CDR2 from the germline V gene are LGHNA and YSLEER. As DNA, the CDR3 is TGCGCCAGCAGCCCCGAGTATAATTCACCCCTCCACTTT. Its translation is CASSPEYNSPLHF.

V is TRBV7-9 and J is TRBJ2-1; 11 bases are a match to TRBD2. Germline V CDR1 and CDR2: SEHNR, FQNEAQ (reference sequence). The CDR3 has 15 amino acids. V shed 1 base, J shed 7 bases, and the junction held 3 bases outside the gene matches. As DNA, the CDR3 is TGTGCCAGCAGCTTAGTTAGCGGGGGGGCAAATGAGCAGTTCTTC. Translating gives CASSLVSGGANEQFF.

The rearrangement links TRBV3-1 (or the pseudogene TRBV3-2) to TRBJ1-3; tentatively, D is TRBD1 (6 bases). Trimming shortened V by 4 bases and J by 3 bases, and 13 bases separated the two germline ends. The CDR3 extends over 15 amino acids. The germline CDR1 and CDR2 sequences are LGHDT and YNNKEL (reference sequence). CDR3 residues: CASSLPEGDGNTIYF. Here the CDR3 DNA reads TGTGCCAGCAGCCTCCCAGAGGGGGATGGAAACACCATATATTTT.

V and J are TRBV9 and TRBJ1-6; 7 bases are shared with TRBD1. Trimming at V came to 6 bases and at J to 3 bases, leaving 6 bases not matched to a gene. CDR1 and CDR2 from the germline V gene are SGDLS and YYNGEE. This CDR3 has 15 amino acids. This chain's CDR3 is CASNRGTDYNSPLHF. The DNA for the CDR3 is TGTGCCAGCAATCGTGGGACAGACTATAATTCACCCCTCCACTTT.

This clone was detected a few times. This clone may be a read error of a much larger clone one base away. The chain's CDR3 is CASSLGFTEAFF. As DNA, the CDR3 is TGTGCCAGCAGCTTAGGGTTCACTGAAGCTTTCTTT. This chain links TRBV7-2 with TRBJ1-1; unclear D gene. V gave up 1 base and J gave up 4 bases, with 4 bases separating them. CDR1 is SGHTA and CDR2 is FQGNSA in the germline V gene. The CDR3 totals 12 residues.

The rearrangement joins TRBV4-1 to TRBJ1-1, with 7 positions matching TRBD1. CDR3 length: 19 residues. V gave up 3 bases and J gave up 1 base; unmatched junction bases: 17. CDR1 and CDR2 from the germline V gene are MGHRA and YSYEKL. The CDR3 loop reads CASSQTGLGSNGWNTEAFF. The CDR3 DNA reads as TGCGCCAGCAGCCAGACAGGGTTGGGTAGTAACGGTTGGAACACTGAAGCTTTCTTT.

The gene calls are TRBV27 and TRBJ1-6; D remains ambiguous. This CDR3 contains 15 residues. Between the trimmed V and J ends, which lost 0 bases and 7 bases, there was a span of 10 bases. CDR1 and CDR2 (germline): MNHEY, SMNVEV (reference sequence). The CDR3 here is CASSLSRVGNSPLHF. Here the CDR3 DNA reads TGTGCCAGCAGTTTATCGAGGGTCGGCAATTCACCCCTCCACTTT.

V is TRBV25-1 and J is TRBJ1-3; no reliable D call. Germline V CDR1 and CDR2: MGHDK, SYGVNS. This CDR3 comprises 14 residues. Between the trimmed V and J ends, which lost 2 bases and 9 bases, there was a span of 14 bases. The chain's CDR3 is CASSEVGDVSTIYF. For the CDR3, the DNA is TGTGCCAGCAGTGAAGTGGGAGACGTCAGCACCATATATTTT.

The V call is TRBV10-3, the J call TRBJ2-3; 7 nucleotides match TRBD1. In germline, CDR1 is ENHRY, CDR2 SYGVKD. The trim removed 3 bases at V and 3 bases at J, leaving 3 bases unmatched. This CDR3 contains 14 residues. In nucleotides, the CDR3 is TGTGCCATCAGTGAAGGGGGCGGAACAGATACGCAGTATTTT. It specifies CAISEGGGTDTQYF.

This chain links TRBV15 with TRBJ1-2; maybe TRBD1 (6 bases). CDR1 LNHNV and CDR2 YYDKDF come from the germline V gene (reference sequence). The CDR3 has 12 amino acids. V lost 4 bases and J lost 6, with 9 bases in between. The CDR3 nucleotides are TGTGCCACCAGCAACAGGGATAATGGCTACACCTTC. Protein sequence: CATSNRDNGYTF.

This sequence joins TRBV27 and TRBJ1-4; D perhaps matches TRBD1 (6 bases). With 8 bases removed from V and 7 bases from J, the gap between germline ends came to 17 bases. This CDR3 has 14 residues. Germline V lookup: CDR1 MNHEY, CDR2 SMNVEV (reference sequence). The CDR3 region is CASGKQGFPEKLFF. CDR3 DNA: TGTGCCAGCGGTAAACAGGGATTCCCTGAAAAACTGTTTTTT.

This clone is medium-sized by share. The chain has TRBV30 and TRBJ1-3, with D tentatively TRBD1 (6 bases). Trimming removed 4 bases at V and 0 bases at J, with 7 bases between. Germline-derived CDR1 and CDR2 are GTSNPN and SVGIG (reference sequence). The CDR3 has 13 amino acids. The CDR3 is CAWNRASGNTIYF. The CDR3 DNA follows: TGTGCCTGGAACAGGGCCTCTGGAAACACCATATATTTT.

This rearrangement joins TRBV6-5 to TRBJ1-4; TRBD1 is a possible D gene (5 bases). The CDR3 covers 13 residues. Trimming stripped 6 bases from V and 10 bases from J, with 15 bases between. Per germline, CDR1 MNHEY and CDR2 SVGAGI. The CDR3 region has the DNA TGTGCCAGCAGCTGGCAGGGAGTCGGAAAACTGTTTTTT. Its translation: CASSWQGVGKLFF.

A word on this clone: Here the CDR3 omits its conserved ending phenylalanine or tryptophan, so a read error is the likely source. The DNA is left out, because the CDR3 cannot be placed on it with certainty; the CDR3 is given as TCRdb lists it. The chain is built from TRBV6-6 and TRBJ1-2. The length of the CDR3 is 13 amino acids, counting both ends. Germline CDR1 is MNHNY and CDR2 is SVGAGI (reference sequence). CDR3 sequence reads: CASSFVGGYVLDL.

This chain links TRBV5-6 with TRBJ1-2, with 8 bases lining up with TRBD1. Germline CDR1 is SGHDT and CDR2 is YYEEEE. The V gene end was trimmed by 2 bases and the J gene end by 5 bases; junction bases not matched to a gene: 11. The CDR3 totals 16 residues. CDR3 DNA: TGTGCCAGCAGCTTACCATCAGGGGGCTTTAGGTATGGCTACACCTTC. Its translation: CASSLPSGGFRYGYTF.

V usage is TRBV2 and J usage is TRBJ2-2, with D hard to call. The CDR3 consists of 13 residues. The germline V gene has CDR1 SNHLY and CDR2 FYNNEI. Deletions cut 3 bases from V and 3 bases from J, with 5 bases between. CDR3 sequence reads: CASSETYTGELFF. The CDR3 coding sequence is TGTGCCAGCAGTGAGACTTACACCGGGGAGCTGTTTTTT.